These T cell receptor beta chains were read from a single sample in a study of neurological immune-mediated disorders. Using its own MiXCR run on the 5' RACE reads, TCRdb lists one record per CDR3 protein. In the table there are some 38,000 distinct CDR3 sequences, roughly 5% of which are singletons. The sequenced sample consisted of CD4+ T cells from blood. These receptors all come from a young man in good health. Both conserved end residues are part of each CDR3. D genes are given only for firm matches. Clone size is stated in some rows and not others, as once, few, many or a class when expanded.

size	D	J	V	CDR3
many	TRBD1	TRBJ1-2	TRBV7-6	CASSSRDSLFGGYTF
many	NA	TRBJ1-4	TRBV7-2	CASSTQGSHNEKLFF
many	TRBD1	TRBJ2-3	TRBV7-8	CASSLDGTGATSTDTQYF
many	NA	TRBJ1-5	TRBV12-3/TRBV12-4	CASSFNWAANQPQHF
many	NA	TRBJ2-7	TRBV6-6	CASSIRDEQYF
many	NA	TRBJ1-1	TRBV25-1	CASAGQLNTEAFF
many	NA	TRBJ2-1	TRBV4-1	CASSRFVGQFGHEQFF
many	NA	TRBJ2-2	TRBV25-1	CASSDGQLWTGELFF
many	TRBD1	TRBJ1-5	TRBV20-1	CSAITGGGNQPQHF
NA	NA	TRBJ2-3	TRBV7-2	CASSLDHFLTDTQYF
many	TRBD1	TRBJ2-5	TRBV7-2	CASSFYGTGEETQYF
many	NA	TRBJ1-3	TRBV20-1	CSARVGGNTIYF
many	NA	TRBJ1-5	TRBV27	CASSLKGPLGNQPQHF
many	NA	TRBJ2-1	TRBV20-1	CSGSGPNEQFF
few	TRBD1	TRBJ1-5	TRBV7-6	CASSPGQIFQPQHF
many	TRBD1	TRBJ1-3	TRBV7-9	CASSRDRAMSGNTIYF
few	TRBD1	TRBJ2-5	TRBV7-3	CASSQSRDSETQYF
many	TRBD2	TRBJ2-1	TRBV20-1	CSAPPVRSGGNEQFF
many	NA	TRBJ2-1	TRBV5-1	CASIGGGDEQFF
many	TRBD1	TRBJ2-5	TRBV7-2	CASSLAAPGQGAVETQYF
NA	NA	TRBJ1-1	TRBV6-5	CASGFGGDEAFF
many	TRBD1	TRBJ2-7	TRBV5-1	CASSFGQGANEQYF
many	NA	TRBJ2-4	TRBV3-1	CASSQDHSGIQYF
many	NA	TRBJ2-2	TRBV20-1	CSARDFTSGELFF
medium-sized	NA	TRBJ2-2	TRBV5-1	CASSLQGGGRTGELFF
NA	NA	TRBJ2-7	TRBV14	CASSRHRTFSSYEQYF
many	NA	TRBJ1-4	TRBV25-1	CASSHQPQGVWATNEKLFF
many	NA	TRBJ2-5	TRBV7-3	CASSLFAGHRGETQYF
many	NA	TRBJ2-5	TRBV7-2	CASSGVRETQYF
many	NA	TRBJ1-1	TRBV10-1	CASSNGGLGTEAFF
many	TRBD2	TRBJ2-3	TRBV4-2	CASKLGLAGGPTRADTQYF
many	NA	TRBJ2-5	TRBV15	CATSRGKGSQFETQYF
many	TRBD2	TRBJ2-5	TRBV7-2	CASSTGTSVLKTQYF
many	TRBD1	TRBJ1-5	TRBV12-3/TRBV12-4	CASSSGPGQGRQPQHF
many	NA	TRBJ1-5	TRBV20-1	CSQRGSQDQPQHF
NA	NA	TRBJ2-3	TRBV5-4	CASSLQESTDTQYF
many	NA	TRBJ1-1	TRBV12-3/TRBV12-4	CASRRTDYTEAFF
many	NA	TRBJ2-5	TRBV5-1	CASSQGYQETQYF
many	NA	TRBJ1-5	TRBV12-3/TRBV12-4	CASSPDGGGNQPQHF
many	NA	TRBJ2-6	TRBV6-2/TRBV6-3	CASSTPLPGTGANVLTF
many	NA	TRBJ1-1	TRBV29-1	CSVVRGGVNTEAFF
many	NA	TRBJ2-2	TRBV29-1	CSVEKQLNTGELFF
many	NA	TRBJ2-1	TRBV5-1	CASSLEVSFSYNEQFF